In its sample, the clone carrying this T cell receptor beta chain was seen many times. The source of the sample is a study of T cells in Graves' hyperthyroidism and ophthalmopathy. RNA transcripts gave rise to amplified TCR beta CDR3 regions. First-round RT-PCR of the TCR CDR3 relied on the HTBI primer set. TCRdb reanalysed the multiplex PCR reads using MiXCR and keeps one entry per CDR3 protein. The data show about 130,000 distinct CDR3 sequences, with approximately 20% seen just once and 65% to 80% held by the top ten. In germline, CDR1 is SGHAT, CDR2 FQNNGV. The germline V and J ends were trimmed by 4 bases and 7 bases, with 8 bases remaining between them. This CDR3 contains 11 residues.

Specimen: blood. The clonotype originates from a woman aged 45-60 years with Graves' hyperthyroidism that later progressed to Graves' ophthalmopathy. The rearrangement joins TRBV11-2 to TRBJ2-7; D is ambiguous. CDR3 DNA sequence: TGTGCCAGCAGCTCCGGTGGGGAGCAGTACTTC. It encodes CASSSGGEQYF. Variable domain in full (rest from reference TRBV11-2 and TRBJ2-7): EAGVAQSPRYKIIEKRQSVAFWCNPISGHATLYWYQQILGQGPKLLIQFQNNGVVDDSQLPKDRFSAERLKGVDSTLKIQPAKLEDSAVYLCASSSGGEQYFGPGTRLTVT.